This T cell receptor (beta chain) was observed in a study of T cell responses to AZD1222 COVID-19 vaccine. Overall study findings and caveats: Most donors were white British, females outnumbered males, and clonal diversity was possibly underestimated. Spike-wide coverage was observed for vaccine-associated CD4 TCRs, with dominant responses at 160-218 and 743-854. Unmutated regions of variants are reportedly targeted by nearly half of spike-specific TCRs.

The assay was immunoSEQ multiplex PCR, and TCRdb's table has in-frame clones only and misses some. The table has fewer than 200,000 clones, 90% seen once; the top ten hold under 7.5%. CDR3 length equals 16 residues. CDR1 is MNHEY and CDR2 is SVGEGT in the germline V gene. V was cut by 5 bases and J by 0 bases, with 14 bases left in between. Details on this clone: The antigen remains undetermined.

The gene calls are TRBV6-2 or TRBV6-3 and TRBJ1-5, with D possibly being TRBD1 (6 bases). The sequence came from an adult in good health. Sequenced material: peripheral blood, taken on day 0 of AZD1222 vaccination. The CDR3 nucleotides are TGTGCCAGCAGTCAAGACAGGAACCCTAGCAATCAGCCCCAGCATTTT. As protein: CASSQDRNPSNQPQHF.